The sequence of this TCR beta chain was determined in a study of blood T cell repertoires in COVID-19. Study summary: Sites in the United States, Italy and Spain provided acute and convalescent COVID-19 samples.

The CDR3 has 15 amino acids. Germline assignment: CDR1 MNHEY and CDR2 SMNVEV (reference sequence). Losses at the gene ends were 7 bases for V and 0 bases for J; bases not matched to a gene: 7. Libraries were prepared by immunoSEQ multiplex PCR; TCRdb keeps only in-frame clonotypes and omits some of them. The sample includes about 370,000 clones, roughly 89% of them seen just once. The receptor was derived from a man aged 18 to 29 with active or convalescent COVID-19. V and J are TRBV27 and TRBJ1-1; 8 bases agree with TRBD1. Material: peripheral blood. The CDR3 reads CASTKTGAMNTEAFF. The CDR3 nucleotides read TGTGCCAGCACCAAGACAGGGGCCATGAACACTGAAGCTTTCTTT.